The next 12 T cell receptor beta chains were all read from a single sample in a study of cytomegalovirus exposure and HLA in healthy donors. It was with 60 Vbeta and 13 Jbeta primers that the PCR ran. Clones were read by immunoSEQ multiplex PCR, and TCRdb kept only the in-frame ones, dropping some. The table records around 120,000 clones, approximately 80% of them present only once. The sample taken for sequencing was PBMCs. Every receptor here comes from a woman in her 30s in good health and CMV-seronegative.

The chain joins TRBV6-5 to TRBJ1-1, with D perhaps TRBD1 (6 bases). Germline V lookup: CDR1 MNHEY, CDR2 SVGAGI. V lost 5 bases and J 3 bases, leaving 13 bases between the germline ends. This CDR3 has 14 residues. CDR3 sequence: CASSQQGGDTEAFF. The CDR3 DNA is TGTGCCAGCAGTCAACAGGGAGGGGACACTGAAGCTTTCTTT.

The chain combines TRBV7-8 with TRBJ1-6; TRBD1 is a possible D gene (5 bases). The germline V gene has CDR1 SGHVS and CDR2 FQNEAQ. Trimming shortened V by 5 bases and J by 7 bases, and 12 bases separated the two germline ends. The length of the CDR3 is 14 residues. DNA of the CDR3: TGTGCCAGCAGCCCCCGGGAGGGGAATTCACCCCTCCACTTT. Protein: CASSPREGNSPLHF.

The chain uses TRBV29-1 and TRBJ2-5; maybe TRBD2 (5 bases). The CDR3 sequence is 16 residues long. The germline V gene has CDR1 SQVTM and CDR2 ANQGSEA. The V end lost 3 bases, the J end lost 4 bases, and 21 bases lay between the germline ends. The CDR3 coding sequence is TGCAGCGTTGAGGTCAGCGGTCGGTCTGGGAGAGAGACCCAGTACTTC. It encodes CSVEVSGRSGRETQYF.

The V and J genes are TRBV4-1 and TRBJ2-7, with D maybe TRBD2 (6 bases). The CDR3 runs to 14 residues. The V gene lost 1 base and the J gene lost 4 bases, with 11 bases spanning the gap. Germline assignment: CDR1 MGHRA and CDR2 YSYEKL. The CDR3 DNA reads TGCGCCAGCAGCCAAGGTGGAGGGGTTTACGAGCAGTACTTC. It yields the protein CASSQGGGVYEQYF.

This clone was observed once. CDR3 DNA: TGTGCCAGCTCACCCAAAGACAGGGGGCGACATTCAGATACGCAGTATTTT. Amino acid sequence: CASSPKDRGRHSDTQYF. The chain uses TRBV18 and TRBJ2-3; 10 bases agree with TRBD1. V trimming: 3 bases; J trimming: 4 bases; junction bases outside the gene matches: 10. Germline loops: CDR1 KGHSH, CDR2 LQKENI. The CDR3 length is 17 residues.

This chain joins TRBV6-5 and TRBJ2-5; perhaps TRBD2 as D (6 bases). The DNA end lines up better with TRBJ2-7; the J call may be wrong. The CDR3 contains 16 residues. Germline CDR1 reads MNHEY; CDR2 reads SVGAGI. CDR3 DNA sequence: TGTGCCAGCAGTTCCCTCGGTAGCGGCGTCCCCTACGAGCAGTACTTC. This encodes CASSSLGSGVPYEQYF.

V usage is TRBV9 and J usage is TRBJ1-5, with D perhaps TRBD1 (5 bases). V lost 0 bases and J 6 bases, leaving 13 bases between the germline ends. Germline values: CDR1 SGDLS, CDR2 YYNGEE. This CDR3 contains 15 residues. The CDR3 sequence: CASSVGPGLGQPQHF. The CDR3 coding sequence is TGTGCCAGCAGCGTAGGTCCAGGGCTAGGTCAGCCCCAGCATTTT.

The chain uses TRBV19 and TRBJ2-1; 11 bases line up with TRBD2. Germline assignment: CDR1 LNHDA and CDR2 SQIVND (reference sequence). With 5 bases clipped from V and 8 bases from J, the junction kept 8 bases outside the gene matches. The length of the CDR3 is 15 residues. The CDR3 DNA sequence: TGTGCCAGTAGTCTTACTAGCGGGAGTCTGGATGAGCAGTTCTTC. Translating gives CASSLTSGSLDEQFF.

The gene calls are TRBV9 and TRBJ2-7; 11 bases are shared with TRBD1. Germline V CDR1 and CDR2: SGDLS, YYNGEE. The junction had 5 bases not matched to a gene; V was cut back by 2 bases and J by 4 bases. This CDR3 is 15 amino acids long. The CDR3 reads CASSVAGTGGYEQYF. CDR3 in DNA: TGTGCCAGCAGCGTCGCCGGGACAGGGGGGTACGAGCAGTACTTC.

The CDR3 DNA is TGTGCCAGCAAGGGACAGAGGAACACCGGGGAGCTGTTTTTT. Translation: CASKGQRNTGELFF. The rearrangement joins TRBV7-2 to TRBJ2-2, with 7 bases lining up with TRBD1. Per germline, CDR1 SGHTA and CDR2 FQGNSA. The CDR3 has 14 amino acids. Trimming at V came to 7 bases and at J to 1 base, leaving 3 bases not matched to a gene.

V and J are TRBV5-4 and TRBJ2-4; tentative D call: TRBD1 (6 bases). Trimming shortened V by 2 bases and J by 2 bases, and 11 bases separated the two germline ends. This CDR3 comprises 15 residues. Per germline, CDR1 SGHNT and CDR2 YYREEE (reference sequence). Here the CDR3 reads CASSLQGTTKNIQYF. Here the CDR3 DNA reads TGTGCCAGCAGCTTACAGGGTACGACCAAAAACATTCAGTACTTC.

J is TRBJ2-1 and V is TRBV27; 11 bases are a match to TRBD2. The V and J ends lost 5 bases and 6 bases, in that order; junction bases with no gene match: 6. There are 15 residues in the CDR3. Germline V CDR1 and CDR2: MNHEY, SMNVEV (reference sequence). The CDR3 spells CASSPGTSGINEQFF. DNA for the CDR3: TGTGCCAGCAGTCCGGGGACTAGCGGAATCAATGAGCAGTTCTTC.